The 8 T cell receptor beta chains in this list originate from one sample, sequenced in a study of T cell responses to AZD1222 COVID-19 vaccine (dated by TCRdb to the early 2020s). The time point label, as the study defines it: about 28 days (+/-7) after the second vaccine dose. The treatment or condition label of this sample denotes: meningococcal conjugate vaccine given as trial control. Library generation was performed with the immunoSEQ multiplex PCR assay. Entries here come from immuneACCESS through TCRdb and include only in-frame sequences with V and J called. Some clones fail to appear in such tables; in the studies checked, an unresolved V gene covers under half of the shortfall, and the cause of the remainder is unknown. This sample lists approximately 180,000 clones; 85% to 90% were detected once. The ten largest clonotypes hold roughly 4% of the sample. The source was peripheral blood, collected 28 days after the second dose of the MenACWY control vaccine. These TCRs come from an adult who received the MenACWY meningococcal vaccine as a control.

J is TRBJ2-7 and V is TRBV15, with TRBD2 as a possible D gene (6 bases). CDR1 is LNHNV, CDR2 YYDKDF, per germline (reference sequence). V was clipped by 8 bases and J by 1 base, with 9 bases between them. The CDR3 loop spans 12 amino acids. The CDR3 bases are TGTGCCACCTCCGGGACTTCCTACGAGCAGTACTTC. As protein: CATSGTSYEQYF.

The V and J genes are TRBV19 and TRBJ2-7; 10 bases are a match to TRBD1. Germline V gene lookup returns CDR1 LNHDA and CDR2 SQIVND (reference sequence). The CDR3 is 15 amino acids. V was pared by 5 bases and J by 4 bases, with 8 bases of the junction left unmatched. CDR3 amino acids: CASSGTGEGAYEQYF. The CDR3 DNA reads as TGTGCCAGTAGTGGGACAGGGGAGGGGGCATACGAGCAGTACTTC.

The chain employs TRBV6-6 and TRBJ1-3; possible D gene TRBD1, 5 bases. This CDR3 region has 15 residues. V was clipped by 4 bases and J by 4 bases, with 14 bases between them. CDR1 is MNHNY and CDR2 is SVGAGI in the germline V gene (reference sequence). CDR3 nucleotides: TGTGCCAGCAGTTCCCAGGGCAAAACCGGAAACACCATATATTTT. Translating gives CASSSQGKTGNTIYF.

This chain connects TRBV7-2 to TRBJ1-3; 10 positions match TRBD1. Germline V CDR1 and CDR2: SGHTA, FQGNSA. J was trimmed by 8 bases and V by 8 bases; bases with no gene match: 9. The CDR3 loop spans 14 amino acids. The CDR3 is CASGGQGVLDTIYF. DNA of the CDR3: TGTGCCAGCGGCGGACAGGGGGTTCTGGACACCATATATTTT.

V gene TRBV28 combines with J gene TRBJ1-2; TRBD1 is a possible D gene (5 bases). V lost 5 bases to trimming and J lost 2 bases, with 15 bases between them. Germline CDR1 is MDHEN and CDR2 is SYDVKM. The CDR3 has 15 residues. The CDR3 DNA reads as TGTGCCAGCAGTGTGGGGGGACTCCGGAACTATGGCTACACCTTC. Encoded protein: CASSVGGLRNYGYTF.

This clone was seen just once. The chain has TRBV4-2 and TRBJ2-2; TRBD2 matches at 7 bases. The germline CDR1 and CDR2 sequences are LGHNA and YNFKEQ. CDR3 size: 14 residues. V dropped 3 bases and J dropped 8; count of bases not matched to a gene: 6. CDR3 DNA sequence: TGTGCCAGCAGCCACAGCGGGGTCGAAGGGGAGCTGTTTTTT. This sequence encodes CASSHSGVEGELFF.

The chain has TRBV18 and TRBJ2-7; the match to TRBD2 covers 11 bases. Germline trimming cut 3 bases from V and 5 bases from J; bases unmatched to any gene: 3. Per the germline V gene, CDR1 is KGHSH and CDR2 is LQKENI. The CDR3 sequence is 14 residues long. The CDR3 nucleotides are TGTGCCAGCTCACCTCAGACTAGCGGGGACGAGCAGTACTTC. Protein product: CASSPQTSGDEQYF.

This clone appeared a single time. V and J are TRBV27 and TRBJ1-5, with no clear D. CDR3 length: 15 amino acids. Germline values: CDR1 MNHEY, CDR2 SMNVEV (reference sequence). Trimming left V 4 bases short and J 4 bases short, with 14 bases between. The DNA of the CDR3 is TGTGCCAGCAGTTCGACCACACGGAGTAATCAGCCCCAGCATTTT. Protein sequence: CASSSTTRSNQPQHF.